This T cell receptor beta chain was identified during a study of graft-versus-host responses after intestinal transplantation. Overall study context: Each recipient received anti-thymocyte globulin induction, then tacrolimus and steroids for 3 to 4 years.

Germline-derived CDR1 and CDR2 are SGHRS and YFSETQ. V was clipped by 1 base and J by 1 base; unmatched bases: 4. The CDR3 runs 16 residues. Study results and limitations: There were GvH clones found in recipient marrow, and some of them appeared first in ileum or blood.

Details on this clone: As yet, its antigen is unknown.

Assay used: immunoSEQ multiplex PCR; TCRdb lists only in-frame clones, some missing. Among about 88,000 clones listed, around 93% were seen once. The V and J genes are TRBV5-1 and TRBJ2-2; 7 bases are shared with TRBD1. This sequence was found in a human donor who was the organ donor for an intestinal transplant. The sample in question was unstimulated CD4+ T cells sorted from spleen or lymph node cells, obtained before transplant. For the CDR3, the DNA is TGCGCCAGCAGCTTGTTCCGACAGGGGAACACCGGGGAGCTGTTTTTT. Protein: CASSLFRQGNTGELFF.